A single sample is the source of the 7 T cell receptor beta chains below, sequenced in a study of Graves' ophthalmopathy and Graves' hyperthyroidism. Amplification of the TCR beta CDR3 regions used RNA transcripts (as template). Second-round multiplex PCR followed a first-round RT-PCR using HTBI primers. TCRdb re-analysed the multiplex PCR reads in MiXCR, keeping a single row per CDR3 protein. Seen here are about 740,000 distinct CDR3 sequences, roughly 40% observed once, and the top ten hold 44%. Material for sequencing was peripheral blood. These receptors all stem from an adult man with Graves' ophthalmopathy.

In its sample, this clonotype was seen many times. This chain connects TRBV10-3 to TRBJ2-5, with D unresolved. From germline, CDR1 is ENHRY and CDR2 SYGVKD. Trimming pared 3 bases from V and 6 bases from J, leaving 11 bases between. CDR3 length: 13 amino acids. The DNA for the CDR3 is TGTGCCATCAGTGAAGAGTCGGTGAAGACCCAGTACTTC. Its protein product is CAISEESVKTQYF.

The rearrangement uses TRBV13 and TRBJ2-7, with D possibly TRBD1 on 7 matching bases. The V end was cut by 5 bases, the J end by 3 bases, with 17 bases between. This CDR3 is built from 15 residues. Germline assignment: CDR1 PRHDT and CDR2 FYEKMQ (reference sequence). This chain's CDR3 is CASSPSGGGNYEQYF. DNA of the CDR3: TGTGCCAGCAGCCCCTCCGGAGGGGGCAACTACGAGCAGTACTTC.

This clonotype was observed many times. The genes are TRBV19 and TRBJ2-6; D not certain. Looked up from germline, CDR1 is LNHDA and CDR2 is SQIVND (reference sequence). The CDR3 is made up of 15 amino acids. Trimming shortened V by 2 bases and J by 4 bases, and 9 bases separated the two germline ends. CDR3 coding DNA: TGTGCCAGTAGTATAAACGGGCCCGGGGCCAACGTCCTGACTTTC. Protein sequence: CASSINGPGANVLTF.

The sample holds many counts of this clonotype. This CDR3 is CSGPEGGTEAFF. As DNA, the CDR3 is TGCAGCGGCCCGGAAGGAGGGACTGAAGCTTTCTTT. The V call is TRBV29-1, the J call TRBJ1-1; no clear D gene. V was clipped by 7 bases and J by 5 bases, with 14 bases between them. There are 12 residues in the CDR3. CDR1 and CDR2 (germline): SQVTM, ANQGSEA.

Here the CDR3 DNA reads TGTGCCACCAAAAGCACACAAACTAATGAAAAACTGTTTTTT. This gives the protein CATKSTQTNEKLFF. The chain combines TRBV9 with TRBJ1-4; D is ambiguous. The V gene lost 9 bases and the J gene lost 1 base, with 13 bases spanning the gap. Germline lookup yields CDR1 SGDLS and CDR2 YYNGEE. This CDR3 comprises 14 residues.

Concerning this clonotype itself: With a much larger clone just one base away, this may be a read error. V gene TRBV25-1 combines with J gene TRBJ1-2, with D uncertain. Germline V CDR1 and CDR2: MGHDK, SYGVNS. Trimming took 5 bases from V and 6 from J, leaving 10 bases between them. The CDR3 has 12 residues. The CDR3, as DNA: TGTGCCAGCAGTCACTGGATCGATGGCTACACCTTC. It translates to CASSHWIDGYTF.

This chain links TRBV9 with TRBJ2-2; D gene unclear. The CDR3 extends over 13 amino acids. Germline V gene lookup returns CDR1 SGDLS and CDR2 YYNGEE. Trimming shortened V by 4 bases and J by 1 base, and 5 bases separated the two germline ends. The CDR3 is CASSTLNTGELFF. The CDR3 DNA is TGTGCCAGCAGCACATTGAACACCGGGGAGCTGTTTTTT.